Following are 19 T cell receptor beta chains from one sample sequenced in a study of blood T cell repertoires in COVID-19. This table comes from immunoSEQ multiplex PCR, and its TCRdb copy is limited to in-frame clones, with some not included. This table holds 250,000 or so clones, around 90% found once. The sequenced material came from peripheral blood. The receptors stem from a man younger than 40 with COVID-19, enrolled during active disease.

By share, this clone ranks as medium-sized. The V gene is TRBV5-1, the J gene TRBJ2-2, with a possible D match to TRBD2 (5 bases). The germline V gene has CDR1 SGHRS and CDR2 YFSETQ. V lost 5 bases and J lost 3, with 14 bases in between. The CDR3 loop spans 15 amino acids. CDR3 coding DNA: TGCGCCAGCAGACTAGAGGGCCGTGACACCGGGGAGCTGTTTTTT. It is translated as CASRLEGRDTGELFF.

J is TRBJ1-6 and V is TRBV19; possible D gene TRBD1, 6 bases. The V end lost 10 bases, the J end lost 7 bases, and 20 bases lay between the germline ends. Germline values: CDR1 LNHDA, CDR2 SQIVND (reference sequence). This CDR3 is built from 15 residues. In DNA, the CDR3 is TGTGCCACTCGAACAGGGATAGCCGACAATTCACCCCTCCACTTT. Translation gives CATRTGIADNSPLHF.

V usage is TRBV27 and J usage is TRBJ2-5, with TRBD2 matching 12 bases. The CDR3 is 17 amino acids. CDR1 is MNHEY and CDR2 is SMNVEV in the germline V gene (reference sequence). V lost 1 base and J lost 4; bases outside the gene matches: 7. Written as DNA, the CDR3 is TGTGCCAGCAGTTTATACCCCCCTAGCGGGGGGGGAGAGACCCAGTACTTC. Translating it yields CASSLYPPSGGGETQYF.

This rearrangement joins TRBV28 to TRBJ1-5; D gene uncertain. This CDR3 has 10 residues. The V gene's germline CDR1 is MDHEN and CDR2 SYDVKM. Trimming removed 4 bases at V and 9 bases at J, with 4 bases between. Here the CDR3 reads CASSSGPQHF. In DNA form, the CDR3 reads TGTGCCAGCAGTTCCGGGCCCCAGCATTTT.

This chain joins TRBV19 and TRBJ2-5; possible D gene TRBD1, 6 bases. The length of the CDR3 is 15 residues. Between the trimmed V and J ends, which lost 4 bases and 5 bases, there was a span of 17 bases. Germline CDR1 LNHDA, CDR2 SQIVND (reference sequence). CDR3 protein: CASSTGTQQGETQYF. The CDR3 region has the DNA TGTGCCAGTAGTACCGGGACCCAGCAGGGGGAGACCCAGTACTTC.

This clone was found once. The V and J genes are TRBV4-2 and TRBJ1-2, with 7 bases identical to TRBD1. Germline values: CDR1 LGHNA, CDR2 YNFKEQ. This CDR3 region has 15 residues. V trimming: 2 bases; J trimming: 4 bases; junction bases outside the gene matches: 7. The CDR3 sequence is CASSQPQGGTYGYTF. The CDR3 nucleotides read TGTGCCAGCAGCCAACCTCAGGGGGGTACCTATGGCTACACCTTC.

The rearrangement joins TRBV24-1 to TRBJ2-3; 8 bases are a match to TRBD1. V shed 5 bases, J shed 0 bases, and the junction held 18 bases outside the gene matches. The germline gives CDR1 KGHDR, CDR2 SFDVKD. This CDR3 spans 20 amino acids. CDR3 loop: CATSGQPGTGDSTSTDTQYF. As DNA, the CDR3 is TGTGCCACCAGTGGCCAACCCGGGACAGGAGATTCTACTAGCACAGATACGCAGTATTTT.

The chain couples TRBV5-4 to TRBJ1-2, with TRBD1 matching over 7 bases. The CDR3 spans 15 residues. V lost 2 bases to trimming and J lost 3 bases; unmatched junction nucleotides: 7. CDR1 is SGHNT and CDR2 is YYREEE in the germline V gene (reference sequence). The CDR3 nucleotides are TGTGCCAGCAGCTTACAGGGGATTGGGGACTATGGCTACACCTTC. This codes for CASSLQGIGDYGYTF.

This chain links TRBV29-1 with TRBJ1-1, with 7 bases that match TRBD1. The CDR3 contains 14 residues. Germline-derived CDR1 and CDR2 are SQVTM and ANQGSEA. V was clipped by 5 bases and J by 1 base; unmatched bases: 7. CDR3 residues: CSVLTGMANTEAFF. Here the CDR3 DNA reads TGCAGCGTTTTGACAGGGATGGCGAACACTGAAGCTTTCTTT.

V gene TRBV11-2 combines with J gene TRBJ2-7; 8 positions agree with TRBD1. V shed 4 bases, J shed 4 bases, and the junction held 9 bases outside the gene matches. The CDR3 loop spans 15 amino acids. Germline values: CDR1 SGHAT, CDR2 FQNNGV. CDR3 DNA: TGTGCCAGCAGCTCTAACAGGGGGATGGAGTACGAGCAGTACTTC. As protein: CASSSNRGMEYEQYF.

The chain joins TRBV9 to TRBJ1-1; TRBD1 might be the D (6 bases). Between the trimmed V and J ends, which lost 4 bases and 3 bases, there was a span of 10 bases. The CDR3 length is 13 residues. CDR1 and CDR2 from the germline V gene are SGDLS and YYNGEE. CDR3 residues: CASSPKGDTEAFF. CDR3 bases: TGTGCCAGCAGCCCCAAGGGGGACACTGAAGCTTTCTTT.

This clone came up a few times. The chain is built from TRBV27 and TRBJ2-7; 10 bases agree with TRBD1. Germline-derived CDR1 and CDR2 are MNHEY and SMNVEV (reference sequence). The CDR3 is 14 residues long. Losses at the gene ends were 2 bases for V and 2 bases for J; bases not matched to a gene: 0. CDR3 bases: TGTGCCAGCAGTTTAGGGACAGGGGCCTACGAGCAGTACTTC. It specifies CASSLGTGAYEQYF.

The rearrangement uses TRBV5-4 and TRBJ1-1; D may be TRBD1 (5 bases). The CDR3 has 14 residues. In germline, CDR1 is SGHNT, CDR2 YYREEE (reference sequence). V gave up 3 bases and J gave up 0 bases, with 9 bases separating them. The CDR3 protein is CASSSDIMNTEAFF. In DNA, the CDR3 is TGTGCCAGCAGCTCGGACATAATGAACACTGAAGCTTTCTTT.

This clone was observed a few times. This chain uses TRBV5-1 with TRBJ2-3; the match to TRBD2 covers 12 bases. The ends lost 4 bases at V and 2 bases at J; junction bases unmatched: 2. The CDR3 consists of 15 residues. Germline CDR1 and CDR2: SGHRS and YFSETQ. CDR3 sequence: CASSTSGGPTDTQYF. CDR3 nucleotide sequence: TGCGCCAGCAGCACTAGCGGGGGGCCCACAGATACGCAGTATTTT.

The genes are TRBV7-2 and TRBJ2-1; 8 positions agree with TRBD2. The CDR3 runs 17 residues. Germline loops: CDR1 SGHTA, CDR2 FQGNSA. V dropped 1 base and J dropped 1; count of bases not matched to a gene: 6. The CDR3 DNA reads as TGTGCCAGCAGCTTAGTATTACGGGGGGGGTCCTACAATGAGCAGTTCTTC. It codes for CASSLVLRGGSYNEQFF.

The chain joins TRBV4-1 to TRBJ2-3, with 12 bases lining up with TRBD2. This CDR3 comprises 17 residues. V was pared by 4 bases and J by 3 bases, with 8 bases of the junction left unmatched. Germline CDR1 is MGHRA and CDR2 is YSYEKL. The CDR3 here is CASSRMSSGGGTDTQYF. CDR3 sequence (DNA): TGCGCCAGCAGCCGGATGTCTAGCGGGGGGGGTACAGATACGCAGTATTTT.

The CDR3 sequence: CASSLAPWDSATNEKLFF. The DNA for the CDR3 is TGCGCCAGCAGCTTGGCCCCCTGGGACAGCGCAACTAATGAAAAACTGTTTTTT. J is TRBJ1-4 and V is TRBV5-1; 7 nucleotides line up with TRBD1. CDR3 size: 18 residues. Trimming cost V 0 bases and J 0 bases; bases outside gene matches: 8. The germline V gene has CDR1 SGHRS and CDR2 YFSETQ.

The chain combines TRBV12-3 or TRBV12-4 with TRBJ1-6, with D possibly matching TRBD1 (6 bases). The CDR3 has 12 residues. V was shortened by 7 bases and J by 9 bases, with 10 bases between the two germline ends. The CDR3 nucleotides read TGTGCCAGCAACCAACAGGGTTCACCCCTCCACTTT. This codes for CASNQQGSPLHF.

This clone appeared many times. The gene calls are TRBV19 and TRBJ2-7; 8 positions agree with TRBD1. V trimming: 8 bases; J trimming: 3 bases; junction bases outside the gene matches: 9. The CDR3 sequence is 14 residues long. Per germline, CDR1 LNHDA and CDR2 SQIVND (reference sequence). In DNA, the CDR3 is TGTGCCAGTGCCGACAGGGGAATGAACTACGAGCAGTACTTC. It yields the protein CASADRGMNYEQYF.